This T cell receptor delta chain was sequenced in a study of γδ T cells in repeated Plasmodium falciparum infection. Flow sorting of PBMC yielded separate Vgamma9/Vdelta2+ and Vdelta2-negative gammadelta T cell populations for bulk repertoire analysis. TCRdb applied CATT to the multiplex PCR reads for clone calling. In the table there are 80,000 to 95,000 delta-chain clones, under 1.5% of which are singletons. A word on this clone: Its specificity is not known. A read error is likely here: a far larger clone is one base away. Other DNA sequences in the sample encode the same CDR3.

The ends lost 0 bases at V and 0 bases at J; junction bases unmatched: 59. The CDR3 has 35 residues. CDR1 is TSWWSYY and CDR2 is QGS in the germline V gene. Overall study results and limits: Vdelta2-negative gammadelta repertoires appeared less diverse and less shared in Malian than Australian children.

Sample: gamma-delta T cells from blood. This clonotype was obtained from a pool of human donors (malaria-infected and uninfected, not separated). This chain connects TRDV1 to TRDJ1; 9 bases are shared with TRDD3. Matching the DNA to germline supplied the J gene, which TCRdb does not give. This CDR3 reads CALGELAEFLRKLLGDDHYPFGPDFFRLYTDKLIF. CDR3 DNA sequence: TGTGCTCTTGGGGAACTGGCCGAATTTCTTCGGAAGTTACTGGGGGACGACCACTACCCTTTCGGACCAGATTTCTTTCGACTTTACACCGATAAACTCATCTTT.